This TCR beta chain was identified during a study of shared clonotypes between healthy human individuals. TCRdb's copy holds only in-frame clones and misses some; the assay was immunoSEQ multiplex PCR. The sample has about 2.4 million clones, roughly nine tenths seen once. This TCR was sampled from a man in his late teens or twenties in good health. Material: naive CD4+ T cells sorted from blood. Subset meaning: CD45RA+ positively selected.

CDR3 bases: TGTGCCAGCAGCCAAGGTGGGACAGGGGTTTCTAGGCCCCAGCATTTT. It is translated as CASSQGGTGVSRPQHF. This chain joins TRBV28 and TRBJ1-5; 10 positions match TRBD1. The CDR3 covers 16 residues. Germline-derived CDR1 and CDR2 are MDHEN and SYDVKM. J was trimmed by 9 bases and V by 6 bases; bases with no gene match: 14.